This T cell receptor beta chain stems from a study of early T cells in non-severe SARS-CoV-2 infection. Looking at the study overall: RNA in bulk from unsorted whole blood was sequenced, and chains were unpaired. Study-level findings and limits: Matching results from VDJdb favored anti-spike CD8 responses, leaving private and CD4 specificities undetected.

In regard to this clonotype: The antigen is undetermined.

CDR1 is MNHEY and CDR2 is SVGEGT in the germline V gene. V was clipped by 7 bases and J by 6 bases; unmatched bases: 8. The CDR3 runs 13 residues. Researchers attached unique molecular identifiers to individual cDNA molecules. One entry per CDR3 protein, called by TCRdb with MiXCR from the 5' RACE reads. This sample has 43,000 or so distinct CDR3 sequences, with 3% to 4% found just once. The receptor's source is an adult who was a healthcare worker with PCR-confirmed SARS-CoV-2 infection or an uninfected control (not recorded which). Sequencing was done on a sample of whole blood. The chain couples TRBV6-2 or TRBV6-3 to TRBJ2-7; 8 bases map to TRBD1. The CDR3 DNA follows: TGTGCCAGCACGCGGACAGGGCACGGCGAGCAGTACTTC. This translates into CASTRTGHGEQYF.